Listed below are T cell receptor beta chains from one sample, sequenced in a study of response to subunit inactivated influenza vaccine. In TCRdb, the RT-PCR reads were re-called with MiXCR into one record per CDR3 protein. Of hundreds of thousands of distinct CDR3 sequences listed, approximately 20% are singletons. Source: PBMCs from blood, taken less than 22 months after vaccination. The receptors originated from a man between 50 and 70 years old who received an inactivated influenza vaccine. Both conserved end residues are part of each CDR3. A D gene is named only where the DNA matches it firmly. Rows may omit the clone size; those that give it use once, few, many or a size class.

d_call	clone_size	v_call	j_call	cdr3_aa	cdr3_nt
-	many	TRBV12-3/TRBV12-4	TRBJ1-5	CASSFGGSQPQHF	TGTGCCAGCAGTTTTGGGGGGTCGCAGCCCCAGCATTTT
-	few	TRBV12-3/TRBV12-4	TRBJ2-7	CASSLDSPNEQYF	TGTGCCAGCAGTTTGGATAGTCCCAACGAGCAGTACTTC
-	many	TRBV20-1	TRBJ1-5	CSARDLGQPQHF	TGCAGTGCTAGAGATCTTGGACAGCCCCAGCATTTT
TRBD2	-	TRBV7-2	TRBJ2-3	CASRGGRTAEDTQYF	TGTGCCAGCAGGGGAGGGCGGACCGCGGAAGATACGCAGTATTTT
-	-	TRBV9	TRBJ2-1	CASSVGQRGYNEQFF	TGTGCCAGCAGCGTTGGGCAGCGTGGTTACAATGAGCAGTTCTTC
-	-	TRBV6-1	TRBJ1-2	CASSAGVWNYGYTF	TGTGCCAGCAGTGCAGGGGTATGGAACTATGGCTACACCTTC
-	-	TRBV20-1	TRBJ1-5	CSARRDEYSNQPQHF	TGCAGTGCTAGAAGGGACGAATATAGCAATCAGCCCCAGCATTTT
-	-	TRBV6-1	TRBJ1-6	CASRQQGSHYNSPLHF	TGTGCCAGCCGACAGCAAGGCAGCCACTATAATTCACCCCTCCACTTT
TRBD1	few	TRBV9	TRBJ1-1	CASSDGITTGGNTEAFF	TGTGCCAGCAGCGACGGGATCACGACAGGGGGAAATACTGAAGCTTTCTTT
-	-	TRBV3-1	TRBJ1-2	CASSHSSHGYTF	TGTGCCAGCAGCCATTCGAGTCATGGCTACACCTTC
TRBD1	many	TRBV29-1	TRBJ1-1	CSVVTGGHTEAFF	TGCAGCGTTGTTACAGGGGGCCACACTGAAGCTTTCTTT
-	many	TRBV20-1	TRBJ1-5	CSASMGLNQPQHF	TGCAGTGCTAGTATGGGCCTAAATCAGCCCCAGCATTTT
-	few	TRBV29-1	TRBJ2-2	CSGAGGANTGELFF	TGCAGCGGCGCCGGGGGCGCGAACACCGGGGAGCTGTTTTTT
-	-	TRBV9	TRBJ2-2	CASTGQKNTGELFF	TGTGCCAGCACAGGACAGAAGAACACCGGGGAGCTGTTTTTT
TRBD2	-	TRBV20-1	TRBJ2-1	CSARVRAGFNEQFF	TGCAGTGCTAGAGTAAGAGCGGGGTTCAATGAGCAGTTCTTC
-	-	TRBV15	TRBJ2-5	CATSRQKGETQYF	TGTGCCACCAGCAGACAAAAGGGGGAGACCCAGTACTTC
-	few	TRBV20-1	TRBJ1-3	CSARDGSPLVSGNTIYF	TGCAGTGCTAGAGATGGTTCCCCATTAGTCAGTGGAAACACCATATATTTT
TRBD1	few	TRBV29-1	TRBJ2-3	CSVAGTGTDTQYF	TGCAGCGTTGCCGGGACAGGCACAGATACGCAGTATTTT
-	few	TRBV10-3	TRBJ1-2	CAISDETGRGYTF	TGTGCCATCAGTGATGAAACAGGGCGAGGCTACACCTTC
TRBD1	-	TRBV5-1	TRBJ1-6	CASSITGDRDSPLHF	TGCGCCAGCAGCATCACAGGGGACCGGGATTCACCCCTCCACTTT
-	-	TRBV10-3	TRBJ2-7	CAITPALGVRRQYF	TGTGCCATCACTCCCGCGTTGGGCGTTCGTCGGCAGTACTTC
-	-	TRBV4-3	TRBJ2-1	CASSQDATYNEQFF	TGCGCCAGCAGCCAAGATGCAACTTACAATGAGCAGTTCTTC
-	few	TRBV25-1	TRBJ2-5	CASSHSPGKLTQYF	TGTGCCAGCAGTCACTCCCCCGGGAAATTGACCCAGTACTTC
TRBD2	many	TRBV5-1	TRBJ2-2	CASSLAGNTGELFF	TGTGCCAGCAGCTTAGCGGGGAACACCGGGGAGCTGTTTTTT
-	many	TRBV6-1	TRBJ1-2	CASTTGQAQPVGYTF	TGTGCCAGCACTACGGGGCAGGCCCAACCCGTTGGCTACACCTTC
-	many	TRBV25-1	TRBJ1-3	CASRDSYIPGNTIYF	TGTGCCAGCAGGGACAGCTACATCCCTGGAAACACCATATATTTT
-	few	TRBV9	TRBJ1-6	CASSVGETDNSPLHF	TGTGCCAGCAGCGTAGGGGAGACAGATAATTCACCCCTCCACTTT
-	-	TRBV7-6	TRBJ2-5	CASSLEAGRTQYF	TGTGCCAGCAGCTTAGAGGCAGGGCGGACCCAGTACTTC
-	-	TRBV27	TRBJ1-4	CASSFSGVWATEKLFF	TGTGCCAGCAGTTTCTCAGGGGTGTGGGCAACTGAAAAACTGTTTTTT
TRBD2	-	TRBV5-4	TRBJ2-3	CASSFRLAGGQDTQYF	TGTGCCAGCAGCTTCAGACTAGCGGGGGGGCAAGATACGCAGTATTTT
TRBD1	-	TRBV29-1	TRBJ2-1	CSGTGDGNEQFF	TGCAGCGGGACAGGGGATGGGAATGAGCAGTTCTTC
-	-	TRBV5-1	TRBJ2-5	CASSPGSYQETQYF	TGCGCCAGCAGCCCCGGATCGTACCAAGAGACCCAGTACTTC
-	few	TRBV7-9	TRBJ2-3	CASGRGRPDTQYF	TGTGCCAGTGGGCGGGGGCGGCCAGATACGCAGTATTTT